These 28 T cell receptor beta chains came from one sample sequenced in a study of shared clonotypes between healthy human individuals. The table came from immunoSEQ multiplex PCR; TCRdb's copy has only in-frame clones and leaves some out. The sample holds about 2 million clones, around 95% seen once. The specimen was naive CD4+ T cells sorted from blood. The subset is: CD45RA+ positively selected. These receptors originate from a man younger than 30 in good health.

A word on this clone: Other DNA sequences of this sample code for an identical CDR3. The CDR3, as DNA: TGTGCCAGCAGCCGCGGGGGCAATCAGCCCCAGCATTTT. It translates to CASSRGGNQPQHF. This chain uses TRBV6-5 with TRBJ1-5; D is uncertain. This CDR3 comprises 13 residues. The V end lost 6 bases, the J end lost 2 bases, and 8 bases lay between the germline ends. Germline CDR1 and CDR2: MNHEY and SVGAGI.

This clone has only one observation. This chain joins TRBV7-3 and TRBJ2-1; TRBD1 matches at 7 bases. Losses at the gene ends were 5 bases for V and 14 bases for J; bases not matched to a gene: 12. Germline loops: CDR1 SGHTA, CDR2 FQGTGA. The CDR3 spans 13 residues. CDR3 region: CASSPLGQVLKFF. CDR3 bases: TGTGCCAGCAGCCCCCTCGGACAGGTCCTGAAGTTCTTC.

This chain joins TRBV29-1 and TRBJ2-3; TRBD2 matches at 8 bases. CDR3 length: 13 residues. In germline, CDR1 is SQVTM, CDR2 ANQGSEA. The trim removed 6 bases at V and 3 bases at J, leaving 5 bases unmatched. The CDR3 loop reads CSVVPSGTDTQYF. CDR3 DNA sequence: TGCAGCGTGGTGCCTAGCGGGACAGATACGCAGTATTTT.

V and J are TRBV6-1 and TRBJ1-5, with D perhaps matching TRBD1 (5 bases). Per germline, CDR1 MNHNS and CDR2 SASEGT. The length of the CDR3 is 14 residues. Deletions cut 6 bases from V and 1 base from J, with 10 bases between. CDR3 sequence: CASSWDWSNQPQHF. DNA of the CDR3: TGTGCCAGCAGCTGGGACTGGAGCAATCAGCCCCAGCATTTT.

The V gene is TRBV5-6, the J gene TRBJ1-2; 7 bases align to TRBD1. The junction had 10 bases not matched to a gene; V was cut back by 5 bases and J by 6 bases. CDR1 and CDR2 (germline): SGHDT, YYEEEE. CDR3 length equals 14 residues. CDR3 bases: TGTGCCAGCAGTCCTGGGCGCGACAGGGATGGCTACACCTTC. Its protein is CASSPGRDRDGYTF.

About this clone itself: Other DNA sequences in the sample encode the same CDR3. The rearrangement links TRBV19 to TRBJ2-7; 7 bases agree with TRBD1. Germline assignment: CDR1 LNHDA and CDR2 SQIVND (reference sequence). The CDR3 loop spans 14 amino acids. The V and J ends lost 3 bases and 1 base, in that order; junction bases with no gene match: 3. The CDR3 loop is CASSMGDRSYEQYF. The CDR3 DNA is TGTGCCAGTAGTATGGGGGACAGATCCTACGAGCAGTACTTC.

J is TRBJ2-5 and V is TRBV10-3; 11 nucleotides align to TRBD1. The CDR3 has 15 amino acids. The V gene end was trimmed by 3 bases and the J gene end by 5 bases; junction bases not matched to a gene: 5. Germline CDR1 ENHRY, CDR2 SYGVKD. The CDR3, as DNA: TGTGCCATCAGTGAATTCGGACAGGGGGCCGAGACCCAGTACTTC. The encoded protein is CAISEFGQGAETQYF.

With regard to this clone: The sample contains more than one DNA sequence encoding this CDR3. The CDR3, as DNA: TGCGCCAGCAGCTTGGGACAGGGGTCCAATGAGCAGTTCTTC. Amino acid sequence: CASSLGQGSNEQFF. The chain links TRBV5-1 to TRBJ2-1; 8 nucleotides match TRBD1. Germline V gene lookup returns CDR1 SGHRS and CDR2 YFSETQ. After removal of 0 bases from V and 6 bases from J, the junction contained 2 bases not matched to a gene. The CDR3 spans 14 residues.

CDR3 in DNA: TGTGCCAGCACCCTGGACAGGTTCTCCTACGAGCAGTACTTC. This encodes CASTLDRFSYEQYF. The chain recombines TRBV6-1 with TRBJ2-7, with 7 positions matching TRBD1. Germline CDR1 MNHNS, CDR2 SASEGT. V dropped 7 bases and J dropped 0; count of bases not matched to a gene: 6. The CDR3 contains 14 residues.

The chain has TRBV6-1 and TRBJ1-1, with 10 nucleotides matching TRBD1. CDR1 and CDR2 from the germline V gene are MNHNS and SASEGT. V gave up 6 bases and J gave up 4 bases; unmatched junction bases: 8. CDR3 length: 15 amino acids. The CDR3 sequence is CASRGDRGGGTEAFF. The CDR3, as DNA: TGTGCCAGCAGGGGGGACAGGGGAGGTGGCACTGAAGCTTTCTTT.

The chain is built from TRBV7-9 and TRBJ2-2; the match to TRBD2 covers 7 bases. The trim removed 6 bases at V and 2 bases at J, leaving 6 bases unmatched. Per the germline V gene, CDR1 is SEHNR and CDR2 is FQNEAQ (reference sequence). The CDR3 is 15 residues long. The CDR3 DNA sequence: TGTGCCAGCAGTCCAAGCGGGGTAAACACCGGGGAGCTGTTTTTT. Translating gives CASSPSGVNTGELFF.

The chain carries TRBV5-1 and TRBJ2-4; weak D call: TRBD2 (6 bases). Trimming left V 4 bases short and J 4 bases short, with 18 bases between. Germline V gives CDR1 SGHRS, CDR2 YFSETQ. The CDR3 runs to 16 residues. The CDR3 region is CASSPQGSSAKNIQYF. In DNA, the CDR3 is TGCGCCAGCAGCCCCCAAGGATCTAGCGCAAAAAACATTCAGTACTTC.

The chain links TRBV5-1 to TRBJ2-5, with D possibly being TRBD1 or TRBD2 (5 bases each). V lost 6 bases and J lost 1, with 7 bases in between. Germline lookup yields CDR1 SGHRS and CDR2 YFSETQ. The CDR3 length is 12 residues. The CDR3 DNA follows: TGCGCCAGCACTGGGGGCCAAGAGACCCAGTACTTC. Protein product: CASTGGQETQYF.

The V call is TRBV4-1, the J call TRBJ2-2; 8 bases match TRBD2. The germline V gene has CDR1 MGHRA and CDR2 YSYEKL. V lost 4 bases to trimming and J lost 0 bases; unmatched junction nucleotides: 4. The CDR3 contains 16 residues. The CDR3 DNA is TGCGCCAGCAGCCGCCGAGCGGGAGCGAACACCGGGGAGCTGTTTTTT. It translates to CASSRRAGANTGELFF.

As for this clone: The sample has other DNA sequences that encode this CDR3 too. The V call is TRBV6-6, the J call TRBJ1-1; D remains unclear. With 8 bases removed from V and 1 base from J, the gap between germline ends came to 11 bases. CDR1 is MNHNY, CDR2 SVGAGI, per germline (reference sequence). CDR3 length: 13 residues. This CDR3 is CASSPGWNTEAFF. In DNA, the CDR3 is TGTGCCAGCTCCCCTGGGTGGAACACTGAAGCTTTCTTT.

This rearrangement joins TRBV11-2 to TRBJ2-5; D is ambiguous. Trimming cost V 3 bases and J 6 bases, with 17 bases left between them. Per the germline V gene, CDR1 is SGHAT and CDR2 is FQNNGV. This CDR3 is 15 amino acids long. CDR3 sequence: CASSFTGPETKTQYF. The CDR3 DNA reads as TGTGCCAGCAGCTTCACCGGGCCTGAGACGAAGACCCAGTACTTC.

The rearrangement uses TRBV11-3 and TRBJ2-5; 9 bases agree with TRBD1. V was pared by 5 bases and J by 9 bases, with 13 bases of the junction left unmatched. Germline values: CDR1 SGHNT, CDR2 YENEEA. The CDR3 totals 15 residues. The CDR3 loop reads CASSLFSGDRASQYF. In DNA, the CDR3 is TGTGCCAGCAGCCTATTTTCCGGGGACAGGGCCTCCCAGTACTTC. The full variable domain, its missing parts supplied by reference TRBV11-3 and TRBJ2-5, is EAGVVQSPRYKIIEKKQPVAFWCNPISGHNTLYWYLQNLGQGPELLIRYENEEAVDDSQLPKDRFSAERLKGVDSTLKIQPAELGDSAVYLCASSLFSGDRASQYFGPGTRLLVL.

V usage is TRBV14 and J usage is TRBJ2-1; 7 positions agree with TRBD1. V lost 3 bases, J lost 9 bases, and 5 bases stayed unmatched. The CDR3 is made up of 13 amino acids. CDR1 and CDR2 (germline): SGHDN, FVKESK. CDR3 nucleotide sequence: TGTGCCAGCAGCCAGGGACAGAGGGGTGAGCAGTTCTTC. This codes for CASSQGQRGEQFF.

J is TRBJ1-6 and V is TRBV6-5; D unclear. Looked up from germline, CDR1 is MNHEY and CDR2 is SVGAGI. The CDR3 spans 14 residues. Trimming took off 5 bases at V and 10 bases at J, with 15 bases between the two ends. The CDR3 loop is CASSPEEGRSPLHF. CDR3 DNA sequence: TGTGCCAGCAGTCCCGAGGAGGGCAGATCACCCCTCCACTTT.

This chain uses TRBV28 with TRBJ2-5, with TRBD2 matching over 7 bases. The CDR3 runs 14 residues. V shed 2 bases and J 7 bases; nucleotides not matched to a gene: 7. The germline V gene has CDR1 MDHEN and CDR2 SYDVKM. DNA of the CDR3: TGTGCCAGCAGTTTACAGGGCGGGGGATCGACCCAGTACTTC. This codes for CASSLQGGGSTQYF.

In its sample, this clone was seen once. V and J are TRBV10-3 and TRBJ1-6; D gene uncertain. Germline-derived CDR1 and CDR2 are ENHRY and SYGVKD. This CDR3 region has 16 residues. The ends were cut back, 0 bases at V and 10 bases at J, with 16 bases in the middle. Written as DNA, the CDR3 is TGTGCCATCAGTGAGTCAGGTCGGGGAGGGATGTCACCCCTCCACTTT. Its translation: CAISESGRGGMSPLHF.

The chain links TRBV11-2 to TRBJ2-7; 9 positions match TRBD1. The germline V gene has CDR1 SGHAT and CDR2 FQNNGV. Trimming at V came to 5 bases and at J to 7 bases, leaving 9 bases not matched to a gene. This CDR3 region has 14 residues. Here the CDR3 DNA reads TGTGCCAGCAGCCACCGGGACAGGGTTGGGGAGCAGTACTTC. Translating it yields CASSHRDRVGEQYF. The full variable domain, in which reference TRBV11-2 and TRBJ2-7 provide the parts outside the CDR3, is EAGVAQSPRYKIIEKRQSVAFWCNPISGHATLYWYQQILGQGPKLLIQFQNNGVVDDSQLPKDRFSAERLKGVDSTLKIQPAKLEDSAVYLCASSHRDRVGEQYFGPGTRLTVT.

The chain links TRBV18 to TRBJ1-1; perhaps TRBD1 as D (6 bases). Germline-derived CDR1 and CDR2 are KGHSH and LQKENI. Trimming removed 3 bases from V and 1 base from J, with 12 bases in between. The CDR3 length is 15 residues. The CDR3 region has the DNA TGTGCCAGCTCACCGCGGACAGTGCGGAACACTGAAGCTTTCTTT. This gives the protein CASSPRTVRNTEAFF.

This chain joins TRBV27 and TRBJ2-2; 8 bases map to TRBD2. The CDR3 is made up of 14 amino acids. Per germline, CDR1 MNHEY and CDR2 SMNVEV (reference sequence). V gave up 7 bases and J gave up 5 bases; unmatched junction bases: 6. Written as DNA, the CDR3 is TGTGCCAGCATAAGCGGGAGTCGGACCGGGGAGCTGTTTTTT. Its translation is CASISGSRTGELFF.

In its sample, this clone was seen once. V gene TRBV6-5 combines with J gene TRBJ1-2, with D uncertain. V was clipped by 3 bases and J by 1 base, with 12 bases between them. The CDR3 totals 15 residues. Germline V gene data show CDR1 as MNHEY and CDR2 as SVGAGI. In DNA, the CDR3 is TGTGCCAGCAGTTATAGAGACGGAGTTAACTATGGCTACACCTTC. This encodes CASSYRDGVNYGYTF.

Note on this clone: This specimen includes other DNA sequences encoding the same CDR3. This chain joins TRBV6-6 and TRBJ1-3; no definite D call. CDR1 and CDR2 from the germline V gene are MNHNY and SVGAGI (reference sequence). The CDR3 covers 15 residues. V was pared by 0 bases and J by 0 bases, with 6 bases between. The CDR3 loop reads CASSYSGSSGNTIYF. The CDR3 DNA is TGTGCCAGCAGTTACTCAGGGAGCTCTGGAAACACCATATATTTT.

This clone was counted a single time. The chain recombines TRBV5-1 with TRBJ2-7; D is ambiguous. V was clipped by 1 base and J by 3 bases, with 11 bases between them. In germline, CDR1 is SGHRS, CDR2 YFSETQ. The CDR3 consists of 14 residues. The CDR3 sequence is CASSLQQSNYEQYF. Written as DNA, the CDR3 is TGCGCCAGCAGCTTGCAGCAGTCAAACTACGAGCAGTACTTC.

The V gene is TRBV6-5, the J gene TRBJ2-5; 10 bases agree with TRBD1. Per germline, CDR1 MNHEY and CDR2 SVGAGI. The CDR3 runs 13 residues. V gave up 7 bases and J gave up 5 bases; unmatched junction bases: 4. Here the CDR3 DNA reads TGTGCCAGCACGACAGGGGGCGCGGAGACCCAGTACTTC. This gives the protein CASTTGGAETQYF.